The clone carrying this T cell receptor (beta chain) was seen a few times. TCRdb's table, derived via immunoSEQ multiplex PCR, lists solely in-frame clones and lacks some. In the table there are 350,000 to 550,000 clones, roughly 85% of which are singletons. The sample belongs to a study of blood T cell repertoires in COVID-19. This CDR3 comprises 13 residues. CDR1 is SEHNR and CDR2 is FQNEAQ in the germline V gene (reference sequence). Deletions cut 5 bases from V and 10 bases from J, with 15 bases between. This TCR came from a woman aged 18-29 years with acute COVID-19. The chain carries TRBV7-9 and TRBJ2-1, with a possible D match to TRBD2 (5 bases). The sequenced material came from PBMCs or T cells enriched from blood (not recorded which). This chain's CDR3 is CASSKTTTGEQFF. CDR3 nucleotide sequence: TGTGCCAGCAGCAAGACTACTACGGGCGAGCAGTTCTTC.